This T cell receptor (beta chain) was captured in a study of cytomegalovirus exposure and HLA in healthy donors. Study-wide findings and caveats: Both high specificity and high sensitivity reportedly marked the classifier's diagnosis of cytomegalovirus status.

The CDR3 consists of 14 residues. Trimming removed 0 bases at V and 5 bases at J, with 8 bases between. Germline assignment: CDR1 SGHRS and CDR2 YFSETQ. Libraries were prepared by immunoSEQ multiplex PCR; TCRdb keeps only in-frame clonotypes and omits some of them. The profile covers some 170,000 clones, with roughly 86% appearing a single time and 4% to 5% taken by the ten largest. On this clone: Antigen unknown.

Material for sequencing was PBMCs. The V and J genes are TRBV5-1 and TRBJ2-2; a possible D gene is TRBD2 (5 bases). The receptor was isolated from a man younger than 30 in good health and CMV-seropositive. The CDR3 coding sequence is TGCGCCAGCAGCTTGGCCGGGGAGACCGGGGAGCTGTTTTTT. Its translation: CASSLAGETGELFF.